This paragraph reports one T cell receptor beta chain. What it binds is not known. This sample is drawn from a study of shared clonotypes between healthy human individuals. Findings and caveats of the study: Despite large depth, rarefaction showed incomplete sorted-subset sequencing.

For sorted subsets, approximately 200 ng DNA per replicate equaled approximately 30,000 T cell genomes. Original handling: Because ImmunoSEQ provided only junction sequences with no quality scores, the filtering differed. Clones were sequenced by immunoSEQ multiplex PCR, and TCRdb holds only the in-frame ones, with some missing. Clonal size and the V and J genes are those of that table, whereas D and trimming came from the DNA. Of about 2.3 million clones detected, 80% to 95% appear once; the ten largest clones hold 0.37%. The CDR3 totals 16 residues. Germline V lookup: CDR1 SGDLS, CDR2 YYNGEE. The ends lost 3 bases at V and 4 bases at J; junction bases unmatched: 6.

The sequence came from a young man in good health. Some clones in this sample may be carry-over from other donors' samples. V usage is TRBV9 and J usage is TRBJ2-6; 8 bases fit TRBD1. Sequencing was performed on naive CD4+ T cells from PBMCs. As for subset: CD45RA+ positively selected. The CDR3: CASSELQGAGANVLTF. The CDR3 region has the DNA TGTGCCAGCAGCGAACTTCAGGGGGCAGGGGCCAACGTCCTGACTTTC.